The 32 T cell receptor beta chains below all came from one sample that was sequenced in a study of shared clonotypes between healthy human individuals. The protocol was immunoSEQ multiplex PCR, while the TCRdb copy is restricted to in-frame clones and leaves out a portion. The table shows around 2,000,000 clones, with around 95% occurring only once. The sequencing input was naive CD4+ T cells sorted from blood. Noted subset: CD45RA+ positively selected. The receptors come from a man in his late teens or twenties in good health.

V gene TRBV5-4 combines with J gene TRBJ1-2; 7 nucleotides line up with TRBD1. V trimming: 0 bases; J trimming: 7 bases; junction bases outside the gene matches: 6. The CDR3 sequence is 14 residues long. CDR1 and CDR2 (germline): SGHNT, YYREEE (reference sequence). CDR3 amino acids: CASSLEPAGGGYTF. CDR3 in DNA: TGTGCCAGCAGCTTGGAACCCGCAGGGGGTGGCTACACCTTC.

The chain couples TRBV4-2 to TRBJ2-1; TRBD2 matches 12 bases. The CDR3 totals 16 residues. Germline assignment: CDR1 LGHNA and CDR2 YNFKEQ. The V segment lost 4 bases and the J segment 8 bases; nucleotides outside the gene matches: 9. The CDR3: CASSPRTSGAYDEQFF. CDR3 bases: TGTGCCAGCAGCCCCCGGACTAGCGGGGCTTACGATGAGCAGTTCTTC.

The rearrangement links TRBV9 to TRBJ2-7; 7 bases align to TRBD2. This CDR3 is 15 amino acids long. Germline CDR1 reads SGDLS; CDR2 reads YYNGEE. Trimming at V came to 2 bases and at J to 4 bases, leaving 9 bases not matched to a gene. CDR3 coding DNA: TGTGCCAGCAGCGTGGATGTGGGGAGGGGATACGAGCAGTACTTC. Its translation: CASSVDVGRGYEQYF.

The chain uses TRBV7-9 and TRBJ2-7; 8 bases align to TRBD2. CDR3 size: 15 residues. V gave up 1 base and J gave up 3 bases; unmatched junction bases: 5. Germline CDR1 reads SEHNR; CDR2 reads FQNEAQ (reference sequence). As DNA, the CDR3 is TGTGCCAGCAGCTTAGAAGCGGGGGTAAGCTACGAGCAGTACTTC. It codes for CASSLEAGVSYEQYF.

V and J are TRBV7-2 and TRBJ1-4; 7 bases map to TRBD1. Germline V CDR1 and CDR2: SGHTA, FQGNSA. CDR3 length equals 17 residues. Germline trimming cut 5 bases from V and 0 bases from J; bases unmatched to any gene: 9. The CDR3 here is CASSPMGTVATNEKLFF. CDR3 DNA: TGTGCCAGCAGCCCCATGGGGACAGTTGCAACTAATGAAAAACTGTTTTTT.

The chain carries TRBV10-1 and TRBJ2-7; D possibly corresponds to TRBD2 (6 bases). The germline V and J ends were trimmed by 4 bases and 3 bases, with 10 bases remaining between them. The CDR3 loop spans 13 amino acids. The germline V gene encodes CDR1 WNHNN and CDR2 SYGVQD (reference sequence). The CDR3 loop reads CASSGSGHYEQYF. The CDR3 DNA is TGCGCCAGCAGTGGGAGCGGGCACTACGAGCAGTACTTC.

This rearrangement joins TRBV7-9 to TRBJ2-1; D tentatively reads TRBD1 or TRBD2 (5 bases each). Germline CDR1 and CDR2: SEHNR and FQNEAQ (reference sequence). This CDR3 is built from 15 residues. Trimming removed 5 bases at V and 5 bases at J, with 16 bases between. CDR3 sequence: CASSQRGGLDNEQFF. The CDR3 DNA sequence: TGTGCCAGCAGCCAGAGGGGTGGTTTGGACAATGAGCAGTTCTTC.

This chain uses TRBV30 with TRBJ2-6; D ambiguous. This CDR3 has 15 amino acids. Trimming pared 3 bases from V and 0 bases from J, leaving 9 bases between. Per germline, CDR1 GTSNPN and CDR2 SVGIG (reference sequence). The chain's CDR3 is CAWRGKLSGANVLTF. Written as DNA, the CDR3 is TGTGCCTGGAGGGGGAAACTCTCTGGGGCCAACGTCCTGACTTTC.

The chain carries TRBV10-2 and TRBJ1-1, with D uncertain. The germline V and J ends were trimmed by 4 bases and 6 bases, with 27 bases remaining between them. The germline CDR1 and CDR2 sequences are WSHSY and SAAADI. This CDR3 contains 18 residues. The CDR3 DNA reads TGCGCCAGCAGTGTTTCTACGCTAGGAGGAAGCCAAAGATCTGAAGCTTTCTTT. Residues: CASSVSTLGGSQRSEAFF.

This sequence joins TRBV6-1 and TRBJ1-3, with 7 bases lining up with TRBD1. V shed 1 base and J 1 base; nucleotides not matched to a gene: 4. The CDR3 has 16 amino acids. Per germline, CDR1 MNHNS and CDR2 SASEGT. This CDR3 reads CASSEGDSFSGNTIYF. The CDR3 DNA follows: TGTGCCAGCAGTGAAGGGGACAGCTTTTCTGGAAACACCATATATTTT.

The chain recombines TRBV6-6 with TRBJ2-4; D gene unclear. This CDR3 comprises 12 residues. Trimming pared 7 bases from V and 8 bases from J, leaving 12 bases between. CDR1 and CDR2 (germline): MNHNY, SVGAGI (reference sequence). In nucleotides, the CDR3 is TGTGCCAGCACCCTCGTAGGAGACATTCAGTACTTC. Translating gives CASTLVGDIQYF.

In regard to this clone: Other nucleotide sequences from this sample produce the same CDR3. This chain connects TRBV6-5 to TRBJ2-3; 7 bases agree with TRBD2. After removal of 8 bases from V and 0 bases from J, the junction contained 5 bases not matched to a gene. This CDR3 is 14 amino acids long. Germline lookup yields CDR1 MNHEY and CDR2 SVGAGI. The CDR3 region is CASRTSASTDTQYF. The CDR3 nucleotides are TGTGCCAGCCGAACTAGCGCGAGCACAGATACGCAGTATTTT.

This chain links TRBV12-1 with TRBJ1-5. TRBV12-1 is labeled a pseudogene. This CDR3 has 12 residues. Here the CDR3 reads CASSFVRQPQHF. In DNA, the CDR3 is TGTGCCAGCAGCTTTGTTAGGCAGCCCCAGCATTTT.

This chain links TRBV9 with TRBJ2-1; the match to TRBD1 covers 9 bases. Germline V gene data show CDR1 as SGDLS and CDR2 as YYNGEE. The length of the CDR3 is 15 residues. The J segment lost 9 bases and the V segment lost 4 bases, leaving 11 bases of the junction unmatched. The CDR3 loop is CASSPAGTGMVEQFF. The CDR3 DNA reads TGTGCCAGCAGCCCAGCCGGGACAGGGATGGTTGAGCAGTTCTTC.

The chain has TRBV10-3 and TRBJ2-5, with D uncertain. CDR1 is ENHRY and CDR2 is SYGVKD in the germline V gene. Trimming shortened V by 1 base and J by 2 bases, and 17 bases separated the two germline ends. The CDR3 totals 17 residues. The CDR3 nucleotides are TGTGCCATCAGTGAGTTCTTGTCGTTCACGTCTCAAGAGACCCAGTACTTC. Amino acid sequence: CAISEFLSFTSQETQYF.

The chain recombines TRBV5-6 with TRBJ1-5, with a tentative D call TRBD1 (6 bases). The CDR3 is made up of 13 amino acids. V was trimmed by 0 bases and J by 8 bases, leaving 9 bases between them. The germline CDR1 and CDR2 sequences are SGHDT and YYEEEE. The CDR3 region has the DNA TGTGCCAGCAGCTTGGGACAGGTTAAGCCCCAGCATTTT. It yields the protein CASSLGQVKPQHF.

The rearrangement links TRBV5-6 to TRBJ2-2, with D unclear. The germline V gene has CDR1 SGHDT and CDR2 YYEEEE. V was trimmed by 2 bases and J by 6 bases, leaving 14 bases between them. The CDR3 runs 15 residues. The chain's CDR3 is CASSFDNKVAGELFF. CDR3 in DNA: TGTGCCAGCAGCTTTGACAACAAGGTCGCCGGGGAGCTGTTTTTT.

Notes on this clone: A clone one base away is much larger, so this may be a read error. This chain uses TRBV28 with TRBJ1-5; 8 nucleotides match TRBD1. The CDR3 spans 16 residues. CDR1 is MDHEN, CDR2 SYDVKM, per germline. V lost 8 bases, J lost 5 bases, and 14 bases stayed unmatched. The CDR3 DNA sequence: TGTGCCAGCGGATTACTAGTCCAGGACAGGGATCAGCCCCAGCATTTT. Protein sequence: CASGLLVQDRDQPQHF.

CDR3 bases: TGTGCCAGCAGCTTCCACCCCGCCGCCAGGGCGCGGGGGACCGGGGAGCTGTTTTTT. It specifies CASSFHPAARARGTGELFF. This rearrangement joins TRBV11-2 to TRBJ2-2; 7 bases align to TRBD2. CDR1 is SGHAT, CDR2 FQNNGV, per germline. After removal of 3 bases from V and 5 bases from J, the junction contained 18 bases not matched to a gene. This CDR3 region has 19 residues.

About this clone itself: Different DNA sequences within this sample yield the same CDR3. The chain employs TRBV7-2 and TRBJ1-1, with D possibly matching TRBD1 (5 bases). Germline V CDR1 and CDR2: SGHTA, FQGNSA. CDR3 length: 13 amino acids. Trimming stripped 2 bases from V and 1 base from J, with 5 bases between. The CDR3 protein is CASSLQGNTEAFF. The DNA for the CDR3 is TGTGCCAGCAGCTTACAGGGGAACACTGAAGCTTTCTTT.

This clone was counted between two and nine times. The CDR3 DNA reads TGTGCCAGCAGCGTAGCGTTCAATGAGCAGTTCTTC. This encodes CASSVAFNEQFF. The J gene is TRBJ2-1, the V gene TRBV9; D is ambiguous. The CDR3 spans 12 residues. Germline V gene sequence: CDR1 SGDLS, CDR2 YYNGEE. Between the trimmed V and J ends, which lost 0 bases and 6 bases, there was a span of 4 bases.

This sequence joins TRBV5-8 and TRBJ2-7; tentative D call: TRBD1 (5 bases). The V end lost 8 bases, the J end lost 0 bases, and 12 bases lay between the germline ends. The CDR3 extends over 13 amino acids. Germline assignment: CDR1 SGHTS and CDR2 YDEGEE. Here the CDR3 DNA reads TGTGCCAGTCCCTCTACAGGCTCCTACGAGCAGTACTTC. This sequence encodes CASPSTGSYEQYF.

V usage is TRBV7-2 and J usage is TRBJ2-7, with TRBD1 identical over 8 bases. Germline V gene data show CDR1 as SGHTA and CDR2 as FQGNSA. After removal of 2 bases from V and 3 bases from J, the junction contained 6 bases not matched to a gene. The CDR3 length is 15 residues. This chain's CDR3 is CASSLRTGSFYEQYF. CDR3 nucleotides: TGTGCCAGCAGCTTAAGGACAGGGAGTTTCTACGAGCAGTACTTC.

This sequence joins TRBV28 and TRBJ2-7, with 9 positions matching TRBD1. Trimming took 4 bases from V and 5 from J; bases not matched to a gene: 9. CDR3 length: 15 residues. CDR1 is MDHEN and CDR2 is SYDVKM in the germline V gene. The CDR3 spells CASSSIRDRVNEQYF. As DNA, the CDR3 is TGTGCCAGCAGTTCCATCCGGGACAGGGTCAACGAGCAGTACTTC.

For the CDR3, the DNA is TGTGCCAGCAGTTACGCAGGGACCGCCACCGGGGAGCTGTTTTTT. Its translation: CASSYAGTATGELFF. The J gene is TRBJ2-2, the V gene TRBV6-6; perhaps D is TRBD1 or TRBD2 (5 bases each). This CDR3 contains 15 residues. Trimming left V 2 bases short and J 4 bases short, with 11 bases between. Germline loops: CDR1 MNHNY, CDR2 SVGAGI (reference sequence).

The chain carries TRBV4-2 and TRBJ2-1; the D gene is possibly TRBD2 (5 bases). The CDR3 contains 14 residues. The ends were cut back, 3 bases at V and 12 bases at J, with 18 bases in the middle. Germline V gene data show CDR1 as LGHNA and CDR2 as YNFKEQ. DNA of the CDR3: TGTGCCAGCAGCCAGTCTGAACTAGTGTCGGGGCAGTTCTTC. This translates into CASSQSELVSGQFF.

This clone was detected once. The genes are TRBV19 and TRBJ2-3, with 8 bases lining up with TRBD2. CDR3 length: 13 amino acids. The germline CDR1 and CDR2 sequences are LNHDA and SQIVND (reference sequence). V trimming: 8 bases; J trimming: 3 bases; junction bases outside the gene matches: 4. The CDR3 DNA reads TGTGCCAGTCGGGCGGGGGGAACAGATACGCAGTATTTT. This sequence encodes CASRAGGTDTQYF.

V gene TRBV20-1 combines with J gene TRBJ2-7; 8 nucleotides agree with TRBD2. CDR1 and CDR2 from the germline V gene are DFQATT and SNEGSKA (reference sequence). The CDR3 consists of 11 residues. V lost 6 bases to trimming and J lost 6 bases; unmatched junction nucleotides: 4. This CDR3 reads CSAGLAGEQYF. The CDR3, as DNA: TGCAGTGCAGGACTAGCTGGCGAGCAGTACTTC.

This chain links TRBV10-2 with TRBJ1-1; 7 bases align to TRBD1. The CDR3 spans 17 residues. CDR1 WSHSY and CDR2 SAAADI come from the germline V gene. Trimming removed 3 bases from V and 4 bases from J; junction bases left unmatched: 14. The CDR3 spells CASSDLNPTGSGTEAFF. The CDR3 region has the DNA TGCGCCAGCAGTGACCTAAACCCGACAGGGAGCGGCACTGAAGCTTTCTTT.

The rearrangement joins TRBV5-4 to TRBJ2-3; no reliable D call. With 2 bases removed from V and 1 base from J, the gap between germline ends came to 11 bases. The CDR3 runs 15 residues. Germline CDR1 reads SGHNT; CDR2 reads YYREEE (reference sequence). In DNA form, the CDR3 reads TGTGCCAGCAGCTTAAGCCCTTCGGGCACAGATACGCAGTATTTT. Amino acids: CASSLSPSGTDTQYF.

The chain employs TRBV19 and TRBJ2-7; D remains unclear. CDR1 is LNHDA, CDR2 SQIVND, per germline (reference sequence). Deletions cut 5 bases from V and 5 bases from J, with 16 bases between. The CDR3 has 14 amino acids. The CDR3 spells CASSDRTGIDEQYF. The CDR3 DNA is TGTGCCAGTAGTGATAGGACGGGCATCGACGAGCAGTACTTC.

The rearrangement joins TRBV2 to TRBJ2-2, with 8 bases fitting TRBD2. V was pared by 6 bases and J by 5 bases, with 5 bases of the junction left unmatched. The germline gives CDR1 SNHLY, CDR2 FYNNEI. This CDR3 is built from 14 residues. CDR3 region: CASRRAGVTGELFF. CDR3 nucleotides: TGTGCCAGCAGGAGAGCGGGAGTGACCGGGGAGCTGTTTTTT.